This passage covers 9 T cell receptor beta chains from one sample sequenced in a study of regulatory T cells in long-lasting Graves disease. Time point meaning: newly diagnosed GD, antithyroid drugs for less than 3 months. With RNA extracted from PBMCs as input, the TCR library was made. Arm-PCR of CDR3 regions and iRepertoire HTBI primers were used to build TCR beta libraries. TCRdb re-analysed the multiplex PCR reads in MiXCR, keeping a single row per CDR3 protein. The sample contains some 560,000 distinct CDR3 sequences, 15% to 20% of which appear only once. The same specimen was also included in a second study, on T cells in Graves' hyperthyroidism and ophthalmopathy.

The sample consisted of peripheral blood mononuclear cells (PBMCs), taken at new diagnosis, from a patient treated with antithyroid drugs. These receptors originate from a woman aged 35-60 years with Graves disease.

This chain joins TRBV6-1 and TRBJ2-5, with TRBD2 matching 12 bases. The length of the CDR3 is 16 residues. In germline, CDR1 is MNHNS, CDR2 SASEGT. V trimming: 6 bases; J trimming: 5 bases; junction bases outside the gene matches: 10. This CDR3 is CASRSIRLAGAETQYF. The CDR3 DNA sequence: TGTGCCAGCAGGTCGATAAGACTAGCGGGGGCTGAGACCCAGTACTTC.

There are many counts of this clonotype. The rearrangement links TRBV5-1 to TRBJ2-7; D might be TRBD2 (6 bases). V was cut by 0 bases and J by 2 bases, with 12 bases left in between. Germline CDR1 SGHRS, CDR2 YFSETQ. CDR3 size: 15 residues. The CDR3, as DNA: TGCGCCAGCAGCTTGGGGGGGACTCCTACCTACGAGCAGTACTTC. It translates to CASSLGGTPTYEQYF.

The chain has TRBV5-6 and TRBJ2-3; D uncertain. This CDR3 has 16 amino acids. Trimming left V 1 base short and J 0 bases short, with 12 bases between. The germline CDR1 and CDR2 sequences are SGHDT and YYEEEE. DNA of the CDR3: TGTGCCAGCAGCTTGTACGCCGTCTCTAGCACAGATACGCAGTATTTT. Translation gives CASSLYAVSSTDTQYF.

In this sample, this clonotype turned up many times. The V and J genes are TRBV6-2 or TRBV6-3 and TRBJ1-2; D uncertain. This CDR3 comprises 14 residues. V lost 5 bases and J 4 bases, leaving 14 bases between the germline ends. Per the germline V gene, CDR1 is MNHEY and CDR2 is SVGEGT. DNA of the CDR3: TGTGCCAGCAGTGTTTCGGGTGGACGCTATGGCTACACCTTC. As protein: CASSVSGGRYGYTF.

This clonotype was observed a handful of times. J is TRBJ2-1 and V is TRBV19; the match to TRBD1 covers 9 bases. The CDR3 has 16 amino acids. The trim removed 0 bases at V and 8 bases at J, leaving 8 bases unmatched. Looked up from germline, CDR1 is LNHDA and CDR2 is SQIVND (reference sequence). The CDR3 sequence: CASSIDLGTGLHEQFF. The CDR3 bases are TGTGCCAGTAGTATAGATCTCGGGACAGGGCTCCATGAGCAGTTCTTC.

This clonotype appeared many times. This rearrangement joins TRBV11-3 to TRBJ1-1, with D possibly being TRBD1 (5 bases). Between the trimmed V and J ends, which lost 5 bases and 11 bases, there was a span of 15 bases. The germline gives CDR1 SGHNT, CDR2 YENEEA. There are 12 residues in the CDR3. The CDR3 coding sequence is TGTGCCAGCAGCCTGGGAGGGGTCGACGCTTTCTTT. Translation: CASSLGGVDAFF.

The sample holds many counts of this clonotype. The chain has TRBV10-3 and TRBJ1-1; TRBD1 agrees at 9 bases. The CDR3 contains 15 residues. The trim removed 6 bases at V and 5 bases at J, leaving 10 bases unmatched. In germline, CDR1 is ENHRY, CDR2 SYGVKD. The CDR3 DNA reads as TGTGCCATCAGCTCGGACAGGGGAGGAGGTACTGAAGCTTTCTTT. This codes for CAISSDRGGGTEAFF.

This clonotype showed up just a few times. The V gene is TRBV12-3 or TRBV12-4, the J gene TRBJ2-7; D unresolved. V shed 6 bases and J shed 5 bases, with 8 bases lying between them. The CDR3 runs 11 residues. The CDR3 DNA is TGTGCCAGCAGCCACGCCAACGAGCAGTACTTC. It specifies CASSHANEQYF.

In its sample, this clonotype was seen many times. This chain joins TRBV20-1 and TRBJ2-1, with no clear D. The CDR3 has 11 amino acids. Germline values: CDR1 DFQATT, CDR2 SNEGSKA (reference sequence). V was clipped by 4 bases and J by 5 bases, with 6 bases between them. The CDR3 DNA is TGCAGTGCTACTCCAAACAATGAGCAGTTCTTC. Amino acid sequence: CSATPNNEQFF.